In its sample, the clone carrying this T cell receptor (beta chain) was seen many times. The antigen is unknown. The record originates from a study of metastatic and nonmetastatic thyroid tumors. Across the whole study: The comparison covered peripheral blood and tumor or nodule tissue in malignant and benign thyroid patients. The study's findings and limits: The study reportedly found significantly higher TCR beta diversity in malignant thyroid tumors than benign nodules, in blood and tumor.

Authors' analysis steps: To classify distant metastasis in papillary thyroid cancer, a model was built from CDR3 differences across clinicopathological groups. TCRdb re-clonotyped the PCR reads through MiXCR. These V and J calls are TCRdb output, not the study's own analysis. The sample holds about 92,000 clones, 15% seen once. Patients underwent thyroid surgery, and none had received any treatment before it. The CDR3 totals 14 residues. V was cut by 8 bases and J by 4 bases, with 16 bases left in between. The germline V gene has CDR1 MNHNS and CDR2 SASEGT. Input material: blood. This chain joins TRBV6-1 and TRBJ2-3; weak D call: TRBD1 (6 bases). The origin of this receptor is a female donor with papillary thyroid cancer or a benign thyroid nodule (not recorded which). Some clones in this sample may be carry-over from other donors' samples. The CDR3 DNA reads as TGTGCCAGCCTTCTGGAACAGGGCCCAGATACGCAGTATTTT. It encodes CASLLEQGPDTQYF.